This TCR beta chain was sequenced in a study of sequential checkpoint blockade in melanoma. Treatment given: randomized to nivolumab then ipilimumab (arm A) or the reverse (arm B). None of the patients previously received DNA-damaging chemotherapy. Assay: immunoSEQ multiplex PCR; the TCRdb copy retains only in-frame clones and omits some. The data contain 9,500 to 11,000 clones, under 85% of them singletons. The specimen was CD8+ T cells sorted from blood (inferred from file names), collected from a patient given nivolumab and ipilimumab in sequence. The clonotype comes from a human donor with melanoma.

The CDR3 loop is CASSPDRGRNQPQHF. Written as DNA, the CDR3 is TGCGCCAGCAGCCCGGACAGGGGACGCAATCAGCCCCAGCATTTT. The chain employs TRBV5-1 and TRBJ1-5, with 9 positions matching TRBD1. From germline, CDR1 is SGHRS and CDR2 YFSETQ. This CDR3 contains 15 residues. Trimming removed 4 bases from V and 2 bases from J; junction bases left unmatched: 4.